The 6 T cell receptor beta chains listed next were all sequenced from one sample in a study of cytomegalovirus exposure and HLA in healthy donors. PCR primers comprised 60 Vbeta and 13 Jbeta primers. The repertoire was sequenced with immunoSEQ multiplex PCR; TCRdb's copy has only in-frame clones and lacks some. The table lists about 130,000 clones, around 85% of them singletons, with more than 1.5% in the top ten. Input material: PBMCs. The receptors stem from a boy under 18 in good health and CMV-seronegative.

CDR3 region: CASSYGGQGTEAFF. The CDR3, as DNA: TGTGCCAGCAGTTACGGGGGACAGGGGACTGAAGCTTTCTTT. The genes are TRBV27 and TRBJ1-1; TRBD1 matches at 10 bases. The V and J ends lost 4 bases and 5 bases, in that order; junction bases with no gene match: 4. CDR1 and CDR2 from the germline V gene are MNHEY and SMNVEV (reference sequence). The CDR3 runs 14 residues.

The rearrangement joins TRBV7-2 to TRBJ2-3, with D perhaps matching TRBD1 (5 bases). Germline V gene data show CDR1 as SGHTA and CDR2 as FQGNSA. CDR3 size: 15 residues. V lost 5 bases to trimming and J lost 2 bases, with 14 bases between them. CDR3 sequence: CASSPQAGITDTQYF. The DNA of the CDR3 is TGTGCCAGCAGCCCTCAGGCAGGGATCACAGATACGCAGTATTTT.

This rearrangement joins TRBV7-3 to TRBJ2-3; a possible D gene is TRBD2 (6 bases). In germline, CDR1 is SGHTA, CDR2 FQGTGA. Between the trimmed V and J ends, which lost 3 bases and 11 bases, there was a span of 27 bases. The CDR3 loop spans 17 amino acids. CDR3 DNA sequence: TGTGCCAGCAGCTTCCGCCTCGTCCCTCTAGCGCCCGGGGGGCAGTATTTT. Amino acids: CASSFRLVPLAPGGQYF.

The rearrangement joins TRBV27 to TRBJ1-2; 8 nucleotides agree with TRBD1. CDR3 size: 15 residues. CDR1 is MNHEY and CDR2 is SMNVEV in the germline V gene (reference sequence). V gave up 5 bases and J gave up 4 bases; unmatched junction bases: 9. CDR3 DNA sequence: TGTGCCAGCAGTCTTACAGAGACAGGGGTCTATGGCTACACCTTC. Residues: CASSLTETGVYGYTF.

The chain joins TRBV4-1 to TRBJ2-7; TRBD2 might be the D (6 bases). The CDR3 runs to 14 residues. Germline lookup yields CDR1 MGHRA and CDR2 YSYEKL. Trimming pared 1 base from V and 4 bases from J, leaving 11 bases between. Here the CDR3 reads CASSQVPGTYEQYF. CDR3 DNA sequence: TGCGCCAGCAGCCAAGTCCCAGGGACTTACGAGCAGTACTTC.

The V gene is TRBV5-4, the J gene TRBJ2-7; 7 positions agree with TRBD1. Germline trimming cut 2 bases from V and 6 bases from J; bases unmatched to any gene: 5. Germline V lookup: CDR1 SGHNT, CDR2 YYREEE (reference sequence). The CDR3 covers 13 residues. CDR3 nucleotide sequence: TGTGCCAGCAGCTTTAGGGGGCGTTTCGAGCAGTACTTC. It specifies CASSFRGRFEQYF.